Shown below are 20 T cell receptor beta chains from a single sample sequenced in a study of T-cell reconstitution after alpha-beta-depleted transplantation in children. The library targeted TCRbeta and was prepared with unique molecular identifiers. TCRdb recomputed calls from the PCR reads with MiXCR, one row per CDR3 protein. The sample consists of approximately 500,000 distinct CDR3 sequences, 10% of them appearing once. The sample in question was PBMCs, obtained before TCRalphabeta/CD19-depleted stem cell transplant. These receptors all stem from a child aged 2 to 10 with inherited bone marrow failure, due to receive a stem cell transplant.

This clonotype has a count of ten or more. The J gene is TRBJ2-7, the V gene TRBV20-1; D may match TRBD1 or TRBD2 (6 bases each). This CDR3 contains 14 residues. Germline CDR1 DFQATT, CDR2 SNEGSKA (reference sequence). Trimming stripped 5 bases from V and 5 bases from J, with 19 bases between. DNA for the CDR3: TGCAGTGCTCGTCGGCCAAGGGGGGCGGACGAGCAGTACTTC. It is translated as CSARRPRGADEQYF.

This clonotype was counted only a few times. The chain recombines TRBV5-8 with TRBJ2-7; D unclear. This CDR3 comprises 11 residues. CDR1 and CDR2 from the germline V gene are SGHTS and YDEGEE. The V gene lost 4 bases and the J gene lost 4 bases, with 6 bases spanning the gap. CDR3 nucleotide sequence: TGTGCCAGCAGCGTATATTACGAGCAGTACTTC. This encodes CASSVYYEQYF.

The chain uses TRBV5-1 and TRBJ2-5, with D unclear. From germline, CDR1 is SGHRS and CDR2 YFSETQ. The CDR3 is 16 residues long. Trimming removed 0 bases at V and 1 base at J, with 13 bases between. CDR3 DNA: TGCGCCAGCAGCTTGGTTAAAAGGACGGCCCAAGAGACCCAGTACTTC. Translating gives CASSLVKRTAQETQYF. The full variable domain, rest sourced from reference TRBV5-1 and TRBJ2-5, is KAGVTQTPRYLIKTRGQQVTLSCSPISGHRSVSWYQQTPGQGLQFLFEYFSETQRNKGNFPGRFSGRQFSNSRSEMNVSTLELGDSALYLCASSLVKRTAQETQYFGPGTRLLVL.

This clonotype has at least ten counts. The CDR3 is CASSLAGTGYGQPQHF. Written as DNA, the CDR3 is TGTGCCAGCAGCTTAGCCGGGACAGGGTACGGACAGCCCCAGCATTTT. The gene calls are TRBV7-2 and TRBJ1-5; 9 bases fit TRBD1. The junction had 7 bases not matched to a gene; V was cut back by 0 bases and J by 7 bases. This CDR3 contains 16 residues. Germline assignment: CDR1 SGHTA and CDR2 FQGNSA.

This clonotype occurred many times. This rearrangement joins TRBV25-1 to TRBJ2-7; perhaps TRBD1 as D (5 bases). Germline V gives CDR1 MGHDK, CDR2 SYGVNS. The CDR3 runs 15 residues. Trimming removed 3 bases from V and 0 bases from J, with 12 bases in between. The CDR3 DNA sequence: TGTGCCAGCAGTGATCCTGGACATGACTCCTACGAGCAGTACTTC. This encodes CASSDPGHDSYEQYF.

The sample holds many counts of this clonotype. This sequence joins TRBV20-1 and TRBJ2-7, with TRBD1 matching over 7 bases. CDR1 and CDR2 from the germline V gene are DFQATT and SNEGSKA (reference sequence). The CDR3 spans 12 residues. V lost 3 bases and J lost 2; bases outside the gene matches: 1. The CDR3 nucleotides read TGCAGTGCTAGGCAGGGGGCCTACGAGCAGTACTTC. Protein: CSARQGAYEQYF.

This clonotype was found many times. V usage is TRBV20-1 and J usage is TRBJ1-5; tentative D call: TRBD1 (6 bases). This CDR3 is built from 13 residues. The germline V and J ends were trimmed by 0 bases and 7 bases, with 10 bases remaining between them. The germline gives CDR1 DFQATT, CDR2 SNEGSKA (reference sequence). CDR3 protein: CSARDTGTQPQHF. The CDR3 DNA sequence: TGCAGTGCTAGAGATACAGGGACCCAGCCCCAGCATTTT.

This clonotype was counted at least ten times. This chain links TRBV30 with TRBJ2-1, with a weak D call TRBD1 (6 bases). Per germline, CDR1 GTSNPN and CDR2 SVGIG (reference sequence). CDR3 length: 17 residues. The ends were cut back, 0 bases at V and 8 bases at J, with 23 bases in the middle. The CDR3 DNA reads TGTGCCTGGAGTGTAGGCAGCCGAGAGGGGGTATGGGATGAGCAGTTCTTC. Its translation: CAWSVGSREGVWDEQFF.

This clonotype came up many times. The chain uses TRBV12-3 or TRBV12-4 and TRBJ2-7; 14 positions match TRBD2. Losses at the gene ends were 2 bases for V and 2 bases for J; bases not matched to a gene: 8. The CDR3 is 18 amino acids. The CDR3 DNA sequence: TGTGCCAGCAGTTTATCATGGGGACTAGCGGGAGTTCCCTACGAGCAGTACTTC. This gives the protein CASSLSWGLAGVPYEQYF.

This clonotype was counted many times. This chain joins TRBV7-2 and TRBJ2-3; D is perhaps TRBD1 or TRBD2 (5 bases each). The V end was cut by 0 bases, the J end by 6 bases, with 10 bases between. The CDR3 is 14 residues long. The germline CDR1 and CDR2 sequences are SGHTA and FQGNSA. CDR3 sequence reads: CASSLAAWGDTQYF. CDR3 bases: TGTGCCAGCAGCTTAGCGGCGTGGGGGGATACGCAGTATTTT.

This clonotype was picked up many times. CDR3 residues: CASSFGGALRAFF. CDR3 sequence (DNA): TGTGCCAGCAGTTTTGGGGGGGCGCTTAGGGCTTTCTTT. The chain couples TRBV12-3 or TRBV12-4 to TRBJ1-1, with TRBD1 as a possible D gene (6 bases). The CDR3 runs to 13 residues. Trimming took off 3 bases at V and 11 bases at J, with 16 bases between the two ends.

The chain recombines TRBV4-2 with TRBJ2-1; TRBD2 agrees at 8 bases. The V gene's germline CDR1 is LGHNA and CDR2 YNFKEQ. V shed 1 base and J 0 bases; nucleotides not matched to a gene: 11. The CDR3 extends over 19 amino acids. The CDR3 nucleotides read TGTGCCAGCAGCCAAGGGGGGGTGCTAAGCGGGAGCTCCTACAATGAGCAGTTCTTC. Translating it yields CASSQGGVLSGSSYNEQFF.

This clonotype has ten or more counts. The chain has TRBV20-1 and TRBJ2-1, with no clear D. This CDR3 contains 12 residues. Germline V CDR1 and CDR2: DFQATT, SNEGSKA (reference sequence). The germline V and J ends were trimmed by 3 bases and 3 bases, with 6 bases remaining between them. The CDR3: CSARRGYNEQFF. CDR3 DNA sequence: TGCAGTGCTAGGCGAGGCTACAATGAGCAGTTCTTC.

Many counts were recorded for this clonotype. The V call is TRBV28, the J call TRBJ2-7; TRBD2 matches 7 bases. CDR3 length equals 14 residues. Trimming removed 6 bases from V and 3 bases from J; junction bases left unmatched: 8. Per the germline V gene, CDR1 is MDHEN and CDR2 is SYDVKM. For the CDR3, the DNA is TGTGCCAGCAGGGGGCCTAGCGGCGTCTACGAGCAGTACTTC. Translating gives CASRGPSGVYEQYF.

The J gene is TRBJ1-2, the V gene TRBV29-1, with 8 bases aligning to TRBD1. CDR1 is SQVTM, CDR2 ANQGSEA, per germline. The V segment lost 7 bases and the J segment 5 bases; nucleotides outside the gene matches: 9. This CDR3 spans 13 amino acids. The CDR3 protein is CSAPRTGTYGYTF. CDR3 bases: TGCAGCGCACCCCGGACAGGGACTTATGGCTACACCTTC.

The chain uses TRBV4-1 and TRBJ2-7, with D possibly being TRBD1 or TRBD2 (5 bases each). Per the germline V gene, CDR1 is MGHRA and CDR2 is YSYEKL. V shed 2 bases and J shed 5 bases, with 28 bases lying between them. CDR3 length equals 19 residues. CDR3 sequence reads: CASSQRGLYSGRPTDEQYF. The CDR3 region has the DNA TGCGCCAGCAGCCAAAGAGGCCTCTATTCGGGACGACCCACCGACGAGCAGTACTTC.

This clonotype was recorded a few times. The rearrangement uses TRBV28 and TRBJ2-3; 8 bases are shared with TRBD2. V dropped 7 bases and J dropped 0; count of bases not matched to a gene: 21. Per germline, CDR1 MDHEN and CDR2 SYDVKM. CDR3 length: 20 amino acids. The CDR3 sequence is CASTPPLAGSMGSSTDTQYF. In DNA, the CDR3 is TGTGCCAGCACCCCACCCTTAGCGGGATCAATGGGGTCTAGCACAGATACGCAGTATTTT.

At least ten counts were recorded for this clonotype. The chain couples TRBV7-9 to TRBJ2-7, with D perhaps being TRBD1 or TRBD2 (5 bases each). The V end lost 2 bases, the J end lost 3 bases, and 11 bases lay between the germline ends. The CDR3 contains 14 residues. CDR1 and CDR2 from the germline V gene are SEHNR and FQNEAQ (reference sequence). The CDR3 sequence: CASSLWDRLYEQYF. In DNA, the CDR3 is TGTGCCAGCAGCTTATGGGACCGGCTCTACGAGCAGTACTTC.

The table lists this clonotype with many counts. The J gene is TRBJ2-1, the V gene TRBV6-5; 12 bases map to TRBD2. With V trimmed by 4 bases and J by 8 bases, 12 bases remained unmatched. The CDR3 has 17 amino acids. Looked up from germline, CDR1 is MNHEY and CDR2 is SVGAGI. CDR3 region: CASSFFPVGLAGHEQFF. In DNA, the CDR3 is TGTGCCAGCAGTTTCTTCCCCGTAGGACTAGCGGGACATGAGCAGTTCTTC.

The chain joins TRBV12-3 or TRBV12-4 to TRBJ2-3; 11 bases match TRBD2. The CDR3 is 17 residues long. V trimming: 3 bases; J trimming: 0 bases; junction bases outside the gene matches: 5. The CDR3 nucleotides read TGTGCCAGCAGTTTGGGGCGGACTAGCGGGAGCACAGATACGCAGTATTTT. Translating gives CASSLGRTSGSTDTQYF.